In this sample, the clone carrying this TCR beta chain turned up once. Antigen unknown. Data came from immunoSEQ multiplex PCR; TCRdb stores just in-frame clones and leaves some out. The table lists roughly 82,000 clones, roughly 85% of them singletons. There are 13 residues in the CDR3. V was clipped by 10 bases and J by 0 bases, with 12 bases between them. Germline lookup yields CDR1 MNHEY and CDR2 SVGAGI. This sample is part of a study of OX40 agonist ivuxolimab in advanced cancers. Study-level information: A history of anti-PD-1, anti-PD-L1 or anti-CTLA-4 therapy was acceptable, and 40% to 45% had some. Two cutaneous melanoma patients and one hepatocellular carcinoma patient, three in all, had partial responses.

General observations from the study: Some of the nonresponding patients also showed low levels of normalized T-cell clonal expansion. Averaged across samples, CD8+ T cells carried more expanded clones than CD4+ did.

This chain connects TRBV6-5 to TRBJ1-1, with D possibly being TRBD1 (6 bases). The origin of this receptor is an adult with an advanced solid tumor such as melanoma, head and neck, liver or kidney cancer. The sequencing used CD4+ or CD8+ T cells sorted from blood, collected in a trial of the OX40 agonist ivuxolimab. The CDR3 here is CATQWDMNTEAFF. CDR3 nucleotide sequence: TGTGCCACCCAGTGGGACATGAACACTGAAGCTTTCTTT.